Below, 10 T cell receptor beta chains from the same sample are listed, as sequenced in a study of human T cells and chemical hapten exposure. TCRdb re-called the RACE reads through MiXCR, storing one row per CDR3 protein. Among 300,000 to 450,000 distinct CDR3 sequences listed, 4% to 6% were seen once. Described time point: pre-sensitization, week 0. Treatment here: therapeutic diphenylcyclopropenone sensitization with weekly scalp DPC. The sequenced sample was whole blood, obtained in connection with sensitization to the hapten diphenylcyclopropenone (DPC). The source is a woman aged 50 to 60 with alopecia areata. Some clones in this sample may be carry-over from other donors' samples.

This clonotype was seen at least ten times. V gene TRBV7-8 combines with J gene TRBJ2-7, with unresolved D. V was pared by 1 base and J by 12 bases, with 16 bases between. The CDR3 sequence is 13 residues long. Germline V gene lookup returns CDR1 SGHVS and CDR2 FQNEAQ. This CDR3 reads CASSLVLAELRYF. The CDR3 DNA follows: TGTGCCAGCAGCTTAGTGCTTGCCGAGCTTCGGTACTTC.

This clonotype showed up just a few times. This chain joins TRBV24-1 and TRBJ2-7, with a weak D call TRBD2 (6 bases). The CDR3 is made up of 13 amino acids. Germline V gives CDR1 KGHDR, CDR2 SFDVKD. V lost 7 bases, J lost 6 bases, and 15 bases lay in between. This CDR3 reads CATSDPTSREQYF. The DNA of the CDR3 is TGTGCCACCAGCGACCCGACTAGTCGCGAGCAGTACTTC.

The J gene is TRBJ2-7, the V gene TRBV6-2 or TRBV6-3; perhaps TRBD2 as D (5 bases). The germline V gene encodes CDR1 MNHEY and CDR2 SVGEGT. V lost 2 bases and J lost 7, with 15 bases in between. CDR3 length: 14 residues. The CDR3 nucleotides are TGTGCCAGCAGTTACGACTACCCCCCGGGGGAGCAGTACTTC. It specifies CASSYDYPPGEQYF.

At least ten counts were recorded for this clonotype. The V call is TRBV18, the J call TRBJ1-6, with 9 bases that match TRBD1. CDR3 length: 14 residues. Looked up from germline, CDR1 is KGHSH and CDR2 is LQKENI. V was pared by 4 bases and J by 8 bases, with 3 bases of the junction left unmatched. CDR3 residues: CASSLRQGDSPLHF. The CDR3 DNA is TGTGCCAGCTCACTGCGACAGGGGGATTCACCCCTCCACTTT.

This clonotype was counted ten times or more. The chain employs TRBV12-3 or TRBV12-4 and TRBJ2-5, with D maybe TRBD2 (6 bases). The CDR3 length is 14 residues. Trimming left V 5 bases short and J 5 bases short, with 15 bases between. The CDR3 bases are TGTGCCAGCAGTCCCCCGGGACTGACGGAGACCCAGTACTTC. Translation gives CASSPPGLTETQYF.

This clonotype was observed many times. The J gene is TRBJ1-1, the V gene TRBV7-2; unclear D gene. The V end lost 5 bases, the J end lost 6 bases, and 13 bases lay between the germline ends. CDR1 and CDR2 from the germline V gene are SGHTA and FQGNSA. CDR3 length equals 13 residues. Written as DNA, the CDR3 is TGTGCCAGCAGCGGTGGTTCCCGAGCTGAAGCTTTCTTT. Translating it yields CASSGGSRAEAFF.

V and J are TRBV20-1 and TRBJ2-1; 9 nucleotides match TRBD2. This CDR3 has 16 residues. The germline V gene has CDR1 DFQATT and CDR2 SNEGSKA (reference sequence). V dropped 6 bases and J dropped 10; count of bases not matched to a gene: 19. Here the CDR3 reads CSAPPSSGRRGEEQFF. Written as DNA, the CDR3 is TGCAGTGCCCCCCCATCAAGCGGGAGGAGGGGAGAGGAGCAGTTCTTC.

This rearrangement joins TRBV7-9 to TRBJ1-1; TRBD1 is a possible D gene (5 bases). This CDR3 is 12 amino acids long. Germline CDR1 and CDR2: SEHNR and FQNEAQ (reference sequence). Trimming shortened V by 4 bases and J by 9 bases, and 12 bases separated the two germline ends. Here the CDR3 DNA reads TGTGCCAGCAGCTCGCTGCGGGGGAAAGCTTTCTTT. It is translated as CASSSLRGKAFF.

This clonotype was detected many times. The CDR3 is CAISTGANVLTF. The CDR3 nucleotides are TGTGCCATCAGTACGGGGGCCAACGTCCTGACTTTC. The rearrangement uses TRBV10-3 and TRBJ2-6, with D uncertain. This CDR3 is 12 amino acids long. Germline V gene data show CDR1 as ENHRY and CDR2 as SYGVKD. Trimming shortened V by 5 bases and J by 4 bases, and 3 bases separated the two germline ends.

The chain links TRBV20-1 to TRBJ2-1; D is possibly TRBD2 (5 bases). The CDR3 consists of 15 residues. Trimming cost V 3 bases and J 4 bases, with 16 bases left between them. Germline CDR1 reads DFQATT; CDR2 reads SNEGSKA (reference sequence). Written as DNA, the CDR3 is TGCAGTGCTAGGGGTGAGGCTAGCTTGTACAATGAGCAGTTCTTC. Its translation: CSARGEASLYNEQFF.